The sequence of this T cell receptor (beta chain) was determined in a study of CD8+CD57+ T cells in acquired aplastic anemia. About the study: Mean DNA quantity obtained from sorted CD4+ and CD8+ cells was 2.5 to 4 ug.

V lost 0 bases and J lost 0, with 8 bases in between. There are 15 residues in the CDR3. CDR1 and CDR2 from the germline V gene are MNHEY and SVGAGI. This clonotype appeared many times. CDR3 and TCR beta VDJ profiling relied on genomic DNA as the template. TCRdb independently ran MiXCR on the reads; one entry per CDR3 protein. The repertoire has hundreds of thousands of distinct CDR3 sequences, 45% to 70% of them found once; the top ten carry 7.5% to 9%. Source material: sorted CD4+, CD8+, or CD8+CD57+ T cells (not recorded which) from PBMCs. The chain links TRBV6-5 to TRBJ1-2; no clear D. The sequence derives from a human donor with severe aplastic anemia or a healthy control (not recorded which). CDR3 residues: CASSYSSGANYGYTF. The CDR3 DNA reads as TGTGCCAGCAGTTACTCGAGTGGAGCTAACTATGGCTACACCTTC.